One sample yielded the 20 T cell receptor beta chains listed below, sequenced in a study of naive CD8 T cells in extremely preterm neonates. Measured with immunoSEQ multiplex PCR; TCRdb has only the in-frame clones, and not every one. The sample has about 5,300 clones, approximately 97% seen once; the top ten hold approximately 8.6%. The sequenced sample consisted of naive CD8+ T cells from blood. These receptors were obtained from a human donor in good health.

This clone is a singleton in its sample. The chain recombines TRBV7-3 with TRBJ2-1; 7 positions agree with TRBD2. This CDR3 contains 16 residues. The trim removed 1 base at V and 5 bases at J, leaving 8 bases unmatched. Germline values: CDR1 SGHTA, CDR2 FQGTGA. The DNA of the CDR3 is TGTGCCAGCAGCTTAAGGGGCGGGAGTCCAAACAATGAGCAGTTCTTC. It specifies CASSLRGGSPNNEQFF.

J is TRBJ2-1 and V is TRBV27; TRBD2 matches at 11 bases. After removal of 5 bases from V and 5 bases from J, the junction contained 5 bases not matched to a gene. The germline CDR1 and CDR2 sequences are MNHEY and SMNVEV (reference sequence). The CDR3 totals 15 residues. The CDR3 is CASSLETSGNNEQFF. The CDR3 coding sequence is TGTGCCAGCAGTCTCGAGACTAGCGGGAACAATGAGCAGTTCTTC.

This clone was seen a single time. The genes are TRBV28 and TRBJ2-7; perhaps TRBD1 as D (6 bases). Germline-derived CDR1 and CDR2 are MDHEN and SYDVKM. V dropped 1 base and J dropped 3 bases, with 13 bases sitting between them. This CDR3 comprises 15 residues. The CDR3 is CASSLSRTVNYEQYF. Written as DNA, the CDR3 is TGTGCCAGCAGTTTATCGCGGACAGTAAACTACGAGCAGTACTTC.

This clone was detected once. J is TRBJ2-5 and V is TRBV20-1; 7 bases map to TRBD1. Germline assignment: CDR1 DFQATT and CDR2 SNEGSKA (reference sequence). V lost 5 bases to trimming and J lost 9 bases; unmatched junction nucleotides: 6. CDR3 size: 11 residues. CDR3 nucleotides: TGCAGTGCTGTCACAGGGGCCCCCCAGTACTTC. It encodes CSAVTGAPQYF.

The chain joins TRBV9 to TRBJ2-7, with 8 bases that match TRBD2. V shed 0 bases, J shed 7 bases, and the junction held 6 bases outside the gene matches. This CDR3 spans 14 amino acids. Germline CDR1 reads SGDLS; CDR2 reads YYNGEE. CDR3 nucleotide sequence: TGTGCCAGCAGCGTAGCGGGAGGGCCCAGGGAGCAGTACTTC. Translating gives CASSVAGGPREQYF.

The gene calls are TRBV19 and TRBJ2-7, with a weak D call TRBD2 (6 bases). Trimming pared 5 bases from V and 4 bases from J, leaving 12 bases between. This CDR3 has 13 amino acids. Germline-derived CDR1 and CDR2 are LNHDA and SQIVND (reference sequence). CDR3 amino acids: CASSAGGLYEQYF. The CDR3 DNA follows: TGTGCCAGTAGTGCCGGGGGATTATACGAGCAGTACTTC. Full variable domain (rest looked up from reference TRBV19 and TRBJ2-7): DGGITQSPKYLFRKEGQNVTLSCEQNLNHDAMYWYRQDPGQGLRLIYYSQIVNDFQKGDIAEGYSVSREKKESFPLTVTSAQKNPTAFYLCASSAGGLYEQYFGPGTRLTVT.

The gene calls are TRBV6-5 and TRBJ2-7; D perhaps matches TRBD1 (6 bases). The germline V gene encodes CDR1 MNHEY and CDR2 SVGAGI. The V gene lost 6 bases and the J gene lost 3 bases, with 15 bases spanning the gap. The CDR3 is 14 residues long. The CDR3 region has the DNA TGTGCCAGCAGCCCCGGGACAACCCTCTACGAGCAGTACTTC. It specifies CASSPGTTLYEQYF.

This chain connects TRBV6-5 to TRBJ1-2; 7 bases are a match to TRBD1. The J segment lost 3 bases and the V segment lost 2 bases, leaving 0 bases of the junction unmatched. CDR1 MNHEY and CDR2 SVGAGI come from the germline V gene. The CDR3 is 13 amino acids. CDR3 loop: CASSYTGDYGYTF. DNA of the CDR3: TGTGCCAGCAGTTACACAGGGGACTATGGCTACACCTTC.

This chain links TRBV7-9 with TRBJ2-1; D not certain. Trimming removed 4 bases at V and 2 bases at J, with 18 bases between. The germline V gene encodes CDR1 SEHNR and CDR2 FQNEAQ (reference sequence). The length of the CDR3 is 17 residues. DNA for the CDR3: TGTGCCAGCAGCTGGCCAGATGAGCGAGGCACCTACAATGAGCAGTTCTTC. Residues: CASSWPDERGTYNEQFF.

CDR3 coding DNA: TGTGCCAGCAGCTTAGCCGGACAGGGACAAACTGAAGCTTTCTTT. Translation gives CASSLAGQGQTEAFF. The chain links TRBV7-9 to TRBJ1-1, with TRBD1 matching 8 bases. Trimming removed 0 bases from V and 5 bases from J; junction bases left unmatched: 5. CDR1 SEHNR and CDR2 FQNEAQ come from the germline V gene (reference sequence). The CDR3 has 15 residues.

The chain joins TRBV9 to TRBJ2-1; possible D gene TRBD2, 5 bases. This CDR3 has 17 residues. Germline-derived CDR1 and CDR2 are SGDLS and YYNGEE. Trimming stripped 2 bases from V and 0 bases from J, with 15 bases between. The CDR3 nucleotides are TGTGCCAGCAGCGTTACCGGTGGGAGTTACTCCTACAATGAGCAGTTCTTC. Its protein is CASSVTGGSYSYNEQFF.

The rearrangement uses TRBV10-3 and TRBJ2-3; TRBD2 matches 9 bases. V was pared by 11 bases and J by 6 bases, with 9 bases of the junction left unmatched. The CDR3 extends over 13 amino acids. Germline values: CDR1 ENHRY, CDR2 SYGVKD. In nucleotides, the CDR3 is TGTGCCGCTCATAGCGGGGGTTTTGATACGCAGTATTTT. This sequence encodes CAAHSGGFDTQYF.

The V and J genes are TRBV19 and TRBJ2-1, with D perhaps matching TRBD1 (5 bases). The CDR3 runs 14 residues. The germline CDR1 and CDR2 sequences are LNHDA and SQIVND (reference sequence). V was cut by 2 bases and J by 5 bases, with 10 bases left in between. The CDR3 DNA follows: TGTGCCAGTAGTATATATGGGGCAGACAATGAGCAGTTCTTC. Translating it yields CASSIYGADNEQFF.

The V call is TRBV5-1, the J call TRBJ2-1; D not resolved. Germline-derived CDR1 and CDR2 are SGHRS and YFSETQ. V was shortened by 0 bases and J by 8 bases, with 3 bases between the two germline ends. This CDR3 is built from 11 residues. This chain's CDR3 is CASSLADEQFF. The CDR3 nucleotides are TGCGCCAGCAGCTTGGCCGATGAGCAGTTCTTC.

The chain uses TRBV25-1 and TRBJ2-1, with a weak D call TRBD1 (5 bases). Germline-derived CDR1 and CDR2 are MGHDK and SYGVNS. Trimming shortened V by 4 bases and J by 4 bases, and 17 bases separated the two germline ends. The CDR3 covers 16 residues. The CDR3 loop is CASSVGVWSPYNEQFF. The CDR3 DNA is TGTGCCAGCAGTGTAGGGGTCTGGAGTCCTTACAATGAGCAGTTCTTC.

The chain combines TRBV4-2 with TRBJ1-2, with D uncertain. CDR3 length: 15 amino acids. The V gene's germline CDR1 is LGHNA and CDR2 YNFKEQ. V was trimmed by 1 base and J by 7 bases, leaving 16 bases between them. CDR3 loop: CASSQVGGILGGYTF. CDR3 DNA: TGTGCCAGCAGCCAAGTCGGAGGAATTTTAGGTGGCTACACCTTC.

The chain is built from TRBV6-5 and TRBJ2-1; 10 bases agree with TRBD2. The CDR3 loop spans 15 amino acids. Looked up from germline, CDR1 is MNHEY and CDR2 is SVGAGI. Trimming removed 7 bases from V and 8 bases from J; junction bases left unmatched: 11. CDR3 DNA sequence: TGTGCCAGCACCTCCAGCGGGGGGGCCGTGGATGAGCAGTTCTTC. Translation: CASTSSGGAVDEQFF.

In this sample, this clone turned up a few times. This sequence joins TRBV27 and TRBJ2-7; 10 bases map to TRBD2. The CDR3 totals 16 residues. Looked up from germline, CDR1 is MNHEY and CDR2 is SMNVEV (reference sequence). Trimming took 0 bases from V and 4 from J; bases not matched to a gene: 6. CDR3 DNA sequence: TGTGCCAGCAGTTTATCGTTCGGACTAGCGGAATACGAGCAGTACTTC. It encodes CASSLSFGLAEYEQYF.

The sample holds one count of this clone. This chain links TRBV2 with TRBJ2-1; D call uncertain. Trimming left V 6 bases short and J 6 bases short, with 9 bases between. This CDR3 has 12 residues. Germline loops: CDR1 SNHLY, CDR2 FYNNEI. The CDR3 bases are TGTGCCAGCAGAGAAACGGGCAATGAGCAGTTCTTC. Its translation is CASRETGNEQFF.

J is TRBJ2-7 and V is TRBV19, with D possibly being TRBD2 (6 bases). The CDR3 spans 14 residues. The V gene's germline CDR1 is LNHDA and CDR2 SQIVND (reference sequence). The V and J ends lost 2 bases and 6 bases respectively, with 14 bases between them. The CDR3 DNA follows: TGTGCCAGTAGTATATCGGGAAGGGGAGGCGAGCAGTACTTC. Protein product: CASSISGRGGEQYF.